This T cell receptor (beta chain) was captured in a study of blood T cell repertoires in COVID-19. Whole-study context: Some COVID-19 samples were acute and others convalescent; all came from the United States, Italy and Spain. Sources were T cells, B-cell-depleted T cells, or PBMCs; the material itself was cDNA or gDNA.

V was cut by 0 bases and J by 8 bases, with 8 bases left in between. Germline V gene sequence: CDR1 GTSNPN, CDR2 SVGIG (reference sequence). The CDR3 length is 13 residues. Per the authors' pipeline: Estimates of nucleated cell counts were drawn from the amplification of reference gene primers. Assay: immunoSEQ multiplex PCR; the TCRdb copy retains only in-frame clones and omits some. V and J calls and clone size come straight from that table; D and trimming were deduced from the DNA. The repertoire has roughly 130,000 clones, 80% to 85% of them found once; the top ten carry 4.5% to 5.5%. Recruitment covered over 20 US areas and drew participants whose ages spanned roughly 18 to 100 years.

The chain combines TRBV30 with TRBJ1-6; possible D gene TRBD1, 5 bases. The sample taken for sequencing was PBMCs or T cells enriched from blood (not recorded which). This receptor was obtained from a man aged 40-55 years with acute COVID-19. CDR3 in amino acids: CAWSVQEDSPLHF. CDR3 nucleotides: TGTGCCTGGAGTGTACAGGAAGATTCACCCCTCCACTTT.